The rows below give T cell receptor beta chains drawn from one sample of a study of OX40 agonist ivuxolimab in advanced cancers. Sequencing was performed with immunoSEQ multiplex PCR; in TCRdb, only in-frame clones are kept and a portion is missing. This table holds approximately 49,000 clones, about 86% found once. The starting material was CD4+ or CD8+ T cells sorted from blood, obtained in a trial of the OX40 agonist ivuxolimab. These receptors all come from an adult with an advanced solid tumor such as melanoma, head and neck, liver or kidney cancer. Each CDR3 is given with its conserved first and last residue. Fields, in order: CDR3 protein, CDR3 length, J gene, V gene.

cdr3_aa: CASSPVAGQVKSYNSPLHF; cdr3_length: 19; j_call: TRBJ1-6; v_call: TRBV28
cdr3_aa: CASSLGPGGNQPQHF; cdr3_length: 15; j_call: TRBJ1-5; v_call: TRBV27
cdr3_aa: CASSRTEGSYNEQFF; cdr3_length: 15; j_call: TRBJ2-1; v_call: TRBV11-3
cdr3_aa: CASSVRLGTEAFF; cdr3_length: 13; j_call: TRBJ1-1; v_call: TRBV9
cdr3_aa: CASIQGTGRYNEQFF; cdr3_length: 15; j_call: TRBJ2-1; v_call: TRBV28
cdr3_aa: CASSFPATGELFF; cdr3_length: 13; j_call: TRBJ2-2; v_call: TRBV7-9
cdr3_aa: CASRTGPEAFF; cdr3_length: 11; j_call: TRBJ1-1; v_call: TRBV6-5
cdr3_aa: CASSLGTGPYNEQFF; cdr3_length: 15; j_call: TRBJ2-1; v_call: TRBV7-2
cdr3_aa: CASSMTSARTDTQYF; cdr3_length: 15; j_call: TRBJ2-3; v_call: TRBV19
cdr3_aa: CASIWDRALGVTEAFF; cdr3_length: 16; j_call: TRBJ1-1; v_call: TRBV2
cdr3_aa: CASSVEGRYGYTF; cdr3_length: 13; j_call: TRBJ1-2; v_call: TRBV21-1
cdr3_aa: CASSQEKGWNEQFF; cdr3_length: 14; j_call: TRBJ2-1; v_call: TRBV4-2
cdr3_aa: CASSPPRVNEQFF; cdr3_length: 13; j_call: TRBJ2-1; v_call: TRBV7-9
cdr3_aa: CASSSPDRGHYEQYF; cdr3_length: 15; j_call: TRBJ2-7; v_call: TRBV7-9
cdr3_aa: CASSSVGGFEQYF; cdr3_length: 13; j_call: TRBJ2-7; v_call: TRBV28
cdr3_aa: CASSYGTSGRGEQYF; cdr3_length: 15; j_call: TRBJ2-7; v_call: TRBV6-5
cdr3_aa: CASSVTLSSGNTIYF; cdr3_length: 15; j_call: TRBJ1-3; v_call: TRBV6-5
cdr3_aa: CASSLDNEQFF; cdr3_length: 11; j_call: TRBJ2-1; v_call: TRBV5-4
cdr3_aa: CASSLSSGGKDTQYF; cdr3_length: 15; j_call: TRBJ2-3; v_call: TRBV11-2
cdr3_aa: CASSQEGYPSYNEQFF; cdr3_length: 16; j_call: TRBJ2-1; v_call: TRBV4-1
cdr3_aa: CASNQIGGTYEQYF; cdr3_length: 14; j_call: TRBJ2-7; v_call: TRBV28
cdr3_aa: CASSVTPDSAQETQYF; cdr3_length: 16; j_call: TRBJ2-5; v_call: TRBV9
cdr3_aa: CASSLRTGGSYNEQFF; cdr3_length: 16; j_call: TRBJ2-1; v_call: TRBV7-6
cdr3_aa: CASSISLPGLNQPQHF; cdr3_length: 16; j_call: TRBJ1-5; v_call: TRBV19
cdr3_aa: CASRSRGPFANYGYTF; cdr3_length: 16; j_call: TRBJ1-2; v_call: TRBV2
cdr3_aa: CASSFMGPQHF; cdr3_length: 11; j_call: TRBJ1-5; v_call: TRBV28
cdr3_aa: CASSQVQGVGNQPQHF; cdr3_length: 16; j_call: TRBJ1-5; v_call: TRBV4-1
cdr3_aa: CASSGTVTGELFF; cdr3_length: 13; j_call: TRBJ2-2; v_call: TRBV7-9
cdr3_aa: CASSNPTATEYYGYTF; cdr3_length: 16; j_call: TRBJ1-2; v_call: TRBV28
cdr3_aa: CASSLDMSTEAFF; cdr3_length: 13; j_call: TRBJ1-1; v_call: TRBV5-4
cdr3_aa: CASSLSAGANQPQHF; cdr3_length: 15; j_call: TRBJ1-5; v_call: TRBV5-6
cdr3_aa: CASSPGTSGNYNEQFF; cdr3_length: 16; j_call: TRBJ2-1; v_call: TRBV27
cdr3_aa: CATSMGGDYEQFF; cdr3_length: 13; j_call: TRBJ2-1; v_call: TRBV19
cdr3_aa: CASSQEWLTNQPQHF; cdr3_length: 15; j_call: TRBJ1-5; v_call: TRBV4-1
cdr3_aa: CASSFSRTGAVNTEAFF; cdr3_length: 17; j_call: TRBJ1-1; v_call: TRBV7-2
cdr3_aa: CASSYGTSGSNEQFF; cdr3_length: 15; j_call: TRBJ2-1; v_call: TRBV5-6
cdr3_aa: CASTSGTGYNEQFF; cdr3_length: 14; j_call: TRBJ2-1; v_call: TRBV5-4
cdr3_aa: CASTPGPLNTEAFF; cdr3_length: 14; j_call: TRBJ1-1; v_call: TRBV27
cdr3_aa: CASQQGPMQFF; cdr3_length: 11; j_call: TRBJ2-1; v_call: TRBV4-1
cdr3_aa: CASSPPGQGAADTEAFF; cdr3_length: 17; j_call: TRBJ1-1; v_call: TRBV5-1
cdr3_aa: CASSLLGTGGRETQYF; cdr3_length: 16; j_call: TRBJ2-5; v_call: TRBV27
cdr3_aa: CASSVSGGGLAAYNEQFF; cdr3_length: 18; j_call: TRBJ2-1; v_call: TRBV9
cdr3_aa: CASSAGTSYEQFF; cdr3_length: 13; j_call: TRBJ2-1; v_call: TRBV5-6
cdr3_aa: CASSLTGLSEQYF; cdr3_length: 13; j_call: TRBJ2-7; v_call: TRBV7-6
cdr3_aa: CASSYGQGEYEQYF; cdr3_length: 14; j_call: TRBJ2-7; v_call: TRBV5-6
cdr3_aa: CASSSRTARPVHEQYF; cdr3_length: 16; j_call: TRBJ2-7; v_call: TRBV5-1
cdr3_aa: CASSEDPANYGYTF; cdr3_length: 14; j_call: TRBJ1-2; v_call: TRBV2
cdr3_aa: CASKGGLGQPQHF; cdr3_length: 13; j_call: TRBJ1-5; v_call: TRBV28
cdr3_aa: CASSSGGVGDTQYF; cdr3_length: 14; j_call: TRBJ2-3; v_call: TRBV5-6
cdr3_aa: CASSKQAGYEQYF; cdr3_length: 13; j_call: TRBJ2-7; v_call: TRBV27
cdr3_aa: CASSLGEPDQPQHF; cdr3_length: 14; j_call: TRBJ1-5; v_call: TRBV7-9
cdr3_aa: CASSQDLGRLNSYNEQFF; cdr3_length: 18; j_call: TRBJ2-1; v_call: TRBV14
cdr3_aa: CASSFDGSSGANVLTF; cdr3_length: 16; j_call: TRBJ2-6; v_call: TRBV5-6
cdr3_aa: CASSLQGTSTIQYF; cdr3_length: 14; j_call: TRBJ2-4; v_call: TRBV25-1
cdr3_aa: CASSPGTGDWETQYF; cdr3_length: 15; j_call: TRBJ2-5; v_call: TRBV27
cdr3_aa: CASSSRQGPTYNEQFF; cdr3_length: 16; j_call: TRBJ2-1; v_call: TRBV7-8
cdr3_aa: CASSSGLAGDYEQYF; cdr3_length: 15; j_call: TRBJ2-7; v_call: TRBV5-1
cdr3_aa: CASSMSHGHEQYF; cdr3_length: 13; j_call: TRBJ2-7; v_call: TRBV11-3
cdr3_aa: CASSQDRGSGNTIYF; cdr3_length: 15; j_call: TRBJ1-3; v_call: TRBV7-9
cdr3_aa: CASSQVNLGAEAFF; cdr3_length: 14; j_call: TRBJ1-1; v_call: TRBV4-1